Shown below are 9 T cell receptor beta chains from a single sample sequenced in a study of radiation and T cells in renal cell carcinoma. Measured with immunoSEQ multiplex PCR; TCRdb has only the in-frame clones, and not every one. The profile shows about 130,000 clones, over 75% of them singletons. Time point given: blood 2 weeks post-SBRT. Noted treatment: 15 Gy SBRT to primary tumor, nephrectomy 4 weeks later. The sample consisted of blood, taken from a patient whose treatment included radiotherapy and nephrectomy. Receptor source: a woman aged 55-70 years with renal cell carcinoma.

This clone was recorded only once. The chain uses TRBV19 and TRBJ2-2, with 9 bases aligning to TRBD2. Looked up from germline, CDR1 is LNHDA and CDR2 is SQIVND (reference sequence). V dropped 6 bases and J dropped 5; count of bases not matched to a gene: 16. There are 18 residues in the CDR3. CDR3 sequence: CASSSASGGRGGTGELFF. CDR3 nucleotides: TGTGCCAGTAGCTCGGCCTCGGGCGGGAGGGGAGGGACCGGGGAGCTGTTTTTT.

The chain carries TRBV5-6 and TRBJ1-2; 8 nucleotides agree with TRBD1. Germline V gene sequence: CDR1 SGHDT, CDR2 YYEEEE. With V trimmed by 4 bases and J by 6 bases, 8 bases remained unmatched. The CDR3 is 14 amino acids. CDR3 coding DNA: TGTGCCAGCAGCCGGGACAGGCGGGTCCATGGCTACACCTTC. Protein sequence: CASSRDRRVHGYTF.

V gene TRBV9 combines with J gene TRBJ1-5, with unresolved D. The length of the CDR3 is 15 residues. V was cut by 0 bases and J by 1 base, with 8 bases left in between. Germline V gene data show CDR1 as SGDLS and CDR2 as YYNGEE. CDR3 in amino acids: CASSVDPVSNQPQHF. DNA for the CDR3: TGTGCCAGCAGCGTAGACCCCGTGAGCAATCAGCCCCAGCATTTT.

V is TRBV5-4 and J is TRBJ2-3; no clear D gene. Germline V CDR1 and CDR2: SGHNT, YYREEE (reference sequence). V was pared by 0 bases and J by 2 bases, with 7 bases between. The CDR3 runs to 14 residues. This chain's CDR3 is CASSLAPATDTQYF. DNA for the CDR3: TGTGCCAGCAGCTTGGCACCTGCCACAGATACGCAGTATTTT.

The chain has TRBV10-1 and TRBJ2-1, with D tentatively TRBD1 or TRBD2 (7 bases each). In germline, CDR1 is WNHNN, CDR2 SYGVQD (reference sequence). Trimming left V 5 bases short and J 1 base short, with 12 bases between. The CDR3 loop spans 15 amino acids. The CDR3 bases are TGCGCCAGCAGTTTTCAGGGGGGGTCCTACAATGAGCAGTTCTTC. Its protein is CASSFQGGSYNEQFF.

The V and J genes are TRBV5-1 and TRBJ1-2, with D maybe TRBD1 (6 bases). The CDR3 is 14 amino acids. Trimming pared 0 bases from V and 5 bases from J, leaving 11 bases between. The germline CDR1 and CDR2 sequences are SGHRS and YFSETQ. The CDR3 is CASSLAAGEYGYTF. In nucleotides, the CDR3 is TGCGCCAGCAGCTTGGCGGCAGGGGAGTATGGCTACACCTTC.

CDR3 in amino acids: CASSYSGGGSINEQFF. The DNA of the CDR3 is TGTGCCAGCAGTTACTCTGGGGGAGGGTCTATTAATGAGCAGTTCTTC. The chain recombines TRBV6-6 with TRBJ2-1, with 7 bases matching TRBD2. The CDR3 runs 16 residues. V trimming: 0 bases; J trimming: 7 bases; junction bases outside the gene matches: 9. CDR1 and CDR2 from the germline V gene are MNHNY and SVGAGI (reference sequence).

This clone was observed a handful of times. The chain uses TRBV11-2 and TRBJ2-7; 8 nucleotides line up with TRBD2. Germline CDR1 reads SGHAT; CDR2 reads FQNNGV. The CDR3 is made up of 14 amino acids. V shed 4 bases, J shed 7 bases, and the junction held 9 bases outside the gene matches. The CDR3, as DNA: TGTGCCAGCAGCTCAGGACTAGCTTGGAAAGAGCAGTACTTC. Its protein product is CASSSGLAWKEQYF.

This clone was seen a single time. The chain joins TRBV4-3 to TRBJ1-3; D unresolved. V was cut by 3 bases and J by 1 base, with 13 bases left in between. The CDR3 consists of 16 residues. Per the germline V gene, CDR1 is LGHNA and CDR2 is YSLEER. CDR3: CASSQADVASGNTIYF. DNA for the CDR3: TGCGCCAGCAGCCAGGCAGATGTAGCTTCTGGAAACACCATATATTTT.